The present entry profiles one T cell receptor beta chain with its context. The J segment lost 3 bases and the V segment lost 4 bases, leaving 4 bases of the junction unmatched. Germline lookup yields CDR1 KGHSH and CDR2 LQKENI. The CDR3 has 14 residues. This sample is drawn from a study of Tregs in tolerant kidney transplant recipients. Clones were read by immunoSEQ multiplex PCR, and TCRdb kept only the in-frame ones, dropping some. The sample carries under 300,000 clones, about 86% recorded once. The rearrangement uses TRBV18 and TRBJ1-1; the match to TRBD1 covers 8 bases. The TCR originated in a human donor in good health. Sequencing was performed on CD4+ T cells from blood. The chain's CDR3 is CASSLTGQDTEAFF. Written as DNA, the CDR3 is TGTGCCAGCTCACTAACGGGACAGGACACTGAAGCTTTCTTT.